This TCR beta chain was profiled in a study of post-analysis software for immune sequencing data. The TCR beta cDNA libraries carried unique molecular identifiers. TCRdb re-analysed the PCR reads in MiXCR, keeping a single row per CDR3 protein. Of more than 350,000 distinct CDR3 sequences in the sample, more than 30% were seen once. General study findings and limits: F-measure co-clustering was strong for batch-matched samples. TRBV segments more frequent in patients than in controls numbered several and included TRBV5-6, TRBV5-1 and TRBV20-1.

V lost 3 bases to trimming and J lost 0 bases, with 10 bases between them. CDR1 and CDR2 from the germline V gene are SGHTA and FQGNSA. CDR3 size: 15 residues. In its sample, this clonotype was seen a few times. Its specificity is not known. This clonotype was sampled from a girl aged 2 to 10 with multiple sclerosis. Sequences were obtained from blood. This chain uses TRBV7-2 with TRBJ2-3; D gene ambiguous. The CDR3 spells CASSFAGPSTDTQYF. The CDR3 DNA reads TGTGCCAGCAGCTTTGCCGGGCCTAGCACAGATACGCAGTATTTT.